The sequence of this T cell receptor (beta chain) was determined in a study of blood T cell repertoires in COVID-19. Across the whole study: Donors in the United States, Italy and Spain gave samples during acute or convalescent COVID-19. PBMCs, B-cell-depleted T cells, or T cells provided the cDNA or gDNA that made up the material.

Deletions cut 2 bases from V and 2 bases from J, with 12 bases between. The germline V gene encodes CDR1 KGHSH and CDR2 LQKENI. The CDR3 sequence is 15 residues long. Original processing methods: Reference gene primer amplification gave nucleated cell count estimates. Here immunoSEQ multiplex PCR was the method, and the copy in TCRdb shows in-frame clones only, minus some. V, J and clone size were drawn from that table, and D and trimming were deduced from the DNA. The sample holds roughly 150,000 clones, under 85% seen once. The chain employs TRBV18 and TRBJ1-1; D is uncertain. This receptor was taken from a woman older than 75 with acute or convalescent COVID-19. The sequencing sample was made of peripheral blood. The CDR3 loop reads CASSPTTAANTEAFF. The CDR3 DNA sequence: TGTGCCAGCTCACCAACCACGGCGGCAAACACTGAAGCTTTCTTT.